These 22 T cell receptor beta chains originate from one sample sequenced in a study of T cells in Graves' hyperthyroidism and ophthalmopathy. The TCR beta CDR3 regions underwent amplification using RNA transcripts as the source. The TCR CDR3 first-round RT-PCR relied on the HTBI primer set. TCRdb re-called the multiplex PCR reads with MiXCR, one entry per CDR3 protein. The sample shows roughly 600,000 distinct CDR3 sequences, around 13% of them seen only once. What was sequenced was blood. The receptors here all came from a woman between 45 and 65 years old with Graves' ophthalmopathy.

This clonotype appeared a single time. This chain connects TRBV9 to TRBJ2-5, with D tentatively TRBD2 (6 bases). The CDR3 covers 15 residues. V gave up 3 bases and J gave up 5 bases, with 17 bases separating them. Germline loops: CDR1 SGDLS, CDR2 YYNGEE. CDR3 residues: CASSADLTSLETQYF. In DNA form, the CDR3 reads TGTGCCAGCAGCGCCGACTTGACTAGTTTGGAGACCCAGTACTTC. The whole variable domain, remainder taken from reference TRBV9 and TRBJ2-5, is DSGVTQTPKHLITATGQRVTLRCSPRSGDLSVYWYQQSLDQGLQFLIQYYNGEERAKGNILERFSAQQFPDLHSELNLSSLELGDSALYFCASSADLTSLETQYFGPGTRLLVL.

This clonotype was found many times. This chain uses TRBV6-9 with TRBJ2-1; 7 nucleotides match TRBD2. The CDR3 is made up of 13 amino acids. Trimming took 2 bases from V and 9 from J; bases not matched to a gene: 4. Germline V CDR1 and CDR2: MNHGY, SVAAGI. This CDR3 is CASSYTSVSEQFF. The CDR3 DNA reads TGTGCCAGCAGTTATACTAGCGTGAGTGAGCAGTTCTTC.

This clonotype was observed a handful of times. This rearrangement joins TRBV5-1 to TRBJ2-2; 7 bases map to TRBD2. The CDR3 runs 15 residues. Germline V gene data show CDR1 as SGHRS and CDR2 as YFSETQ. V shed 4 bases, J shed 3 bases, and the junction held 6 bases outside the gene matches. CDR3 loop: CASSLGTTDTGELFF. The CDR3 DNA is TGCGCCAGCAGCCTCGGGACTACGGACACCGGGGAGCTGTTTTTT.

At least ten counts were recorded for this clonotype. The chain employs TRBV29-1 and TRBJ2-5; 9 bases agree with TRBD1. Per germline, CDR1 SQVTM and CDR2 ANQGSEA. This CDR3 comprises 16 residues. V trimming: 7 bases; J trimming: 4 bases; junction bases outside the gene matches: 16. Here the CDR3 reads CSAPGDRAWSRETQYF. The CDR3 coding sequence is TGCAGCGCCCCAGGGGACAGGGCGTGGTCGAGAGAGACCCAGTACTTC.

This clonotype was picked up many times. This chain joins TRBV5-1 and TRBJ1-1; TRBD1 is a possible D gene (6 bases). The CDR3 covers 14 residues. The V and J ends lost 6 bases and 3 bases respectively, with 15 bases between them. Germline CDR1 is SGHRS and CDR2 is YFSETQ. The CDR3 DNA reads as TGCGCCAGCAACTCAGGGGTGGGGTACACTGAAGCTTTCTTT. It codes for CASNSGVGYTEAFF.

This clonotype appeared many times. The chain joins TRBV7-2 to TRBJ2-7; perhaps TRBD2 as D (6 bases). In germline, CDR1 is SGHTA, CDR2 FQGNSA. CDR3 size: 14 residues. V gave up 5 bases and J gave up 2 bases, with 13 bases separating them. The CDR3 DNA follows: TGTGCCAGCAGCGCTGGGACTTCCCCCTACGAGCAGTACTTC. Translation: CASSAGTSPYEQYF.

This clonotype was recorded at least ten times. The chain has TRBV28 and TRBJ1-2; no clear D. The germline V gene encodes CDR1 MDHEN and CDR2 SYDVKM. V gave up 2 bases and J gave up 5 bases, with 6 bases separating them. The CDR3 extends over 12 amino acids. The CDR3 reads CASSLRGYGYTF. CDR3 sequence (DNA): TGTGCCAGCAGTTTAAGAGGTTATGGCTACACCTTC.

The table lists this clonotype with many counts. The J gene is TRBJ1-1, the V gene TRBV7-8; D gene ambiguous. V was cut by 1 base and J by 1 base, with 10 bases left in between. Germline V lookup: CDR1 SGHVS, CDR2 FQNEAQ. There are 15 residues in the CDR3. CDR3 DNA sequence: TGTGCCAGCAGCTTAGTTGGCAGAAGGAACACTGAAGCTTTCTTT. It yields the protein CASSLVGRRNTEAFF. The complete variable domain, with remaining parts taken from reference TRBV7-8 and TRBJ1-1, reads GAGVSQSPRYKVAKRGQDVALRCDPISGHVSLFWYQQALGQGPEFLTYFQNEAQLDKSGLPSDRFFAERPEGSVSTLKIQRTQQEDSAVYLCASSLVGRRNTEAFFGQGTRLTVV.

This clonotype occurred a few times. V usage is TRBV19 and J usage is TRBJ2-5, with D possibly matching TRBD1 (6 bases). The CDR3 spans 13 residues. V lost 5 bases and J lost 8, with 15 bases in between. Germline V lookup: CDR1 LNHDA, CDR2 SQIVND (reference sequence). CDR3 sequence: CASSPSSTGTQYF. DNA for the CDR3: TGTGCCAGTAGTCCCTCCTCGACAGGTACCCAGTACTTC.

This clonotype was counted at least ten times. V and J are TRBV9 and TRBJ2-3; a possible D gene is TRBD2 (6 bases). Germline loops: CDR1 SGDLS, CDR2 YYNGEE. This CDR3 has 16 amino acids. The V and J ends lost 3 bases and 3 bases respectively, with 17 bases between them. The CDR3 protein is CASSASGGILTDTQYF. CDR3 bases: TGTGCCAGCAGCGCCTCTGGAGGGATATTAACAGATACGCAGTATTTT.

This clonotype was observed many times. This chain uses TRBV7-2 with TRBJ1-1; weak D call: TRBD1 (6 bases). Trimming removed 3 bases at V and 6 bases at J, with 11 bases between. The V gene's germline CDR1 is SGHTA and CDR2 FQGNSA. The CDR3 length is 13 residues. The CDR3 loop reads CASSFSGGAEAFF. In nucleotides, the CDR3 is TGTGCCAGCAGCTTTTCTGGGGGCGCTGAAGCTTTCTTT.

This clonotype was counted at least ten times. J is TRBJ2-1 and V is TRBV7-2; the match to TRBD1 covers 7 bases. The ends lost 5 bases at V and 7 bases at J; junction bases unmatched: 14. CDR3 length: 16 amino acids. Looked up from germline, CDR1 is SGHTA and CDR2 is FQGNSA. The CDR3 spells CASSTRGQWGANEQFF. For the CDR3, the DNA is TGTGCCAGCAGCACCCGGGGACAGTGGGGCGCGAATGAGCAGTTCTTC.

This clonotype was seen ten or more times. The V gene is TRBV12-3 or TRBV12-4, the J gene TRBJ1-4; no firm D call. V was pared by 3 bases and J by 0 bases, with 5 bases between. The CDR3 contains 14 residues. This CDR3 reads CASSLHATNEKLFF. The CDR3 DNA reads as TGTGCCAGCAGTTTGCATGCAACTAATGAAAAACTGTTTTTT.

The chain combines TRBV20-1 with TRBJ2-7; D call uncertain. The germline CDR1 and CDR2 sequences are DFQATT and SNEGSKA (reference sequence). V was pared by 8 bases and J by 0 bases, with 17 bases between. The CDR3 contains 14 residues. CDR3 sequence: CSTRIPQISYEQYF. In DNA, the CDR3 is TGCAGTACCCGAATTCCTCAAATCTCCTACGAGCAGTACTTC.

This clonotype showed up many times. The V gene is TRBV20-1, the J gene TRBJ2-1; 11 bases align to TRBD2. Germline CDR1 DFQATT, CDR2 SNEGSKA (reference sequence). The junction had 6 bases not matched to a gene; V was cut back by 3 bases and J by 8 bases. The CDR3 covers 14 residues. The CDR3 DNA follows: TGCAGTGCTAGTTCTAGCGGGAGGACCCATGAGCAGTTCTTC. It codes for CSASSSGRTHEQFF.

This clonotype was detected only a few times. The CDR3 sequence is CSARPSGRARNEQFF. The CDR3, as DNA: TGCAGTGCTAGGCCTAGCGGGAGGGCCAGGAATGAGCAGTTCTTC. The chain combines TRBV20-1 with TRBJ2-1; TRBD2 agrees at 12 bases. From germline, CDR1 is DFQATT and CDR2 SNEGSKA (reference sequence). V shed 3 bases and J 7 bases; nucleotides not matched to a gene: 7. The CDR3 extends over 15 amino acids.

For this clonotype: Since a much larger clone is just one base distant, this may be a read error. The chain combines TRBV18 with TRBJ1-6; tentatively, D is TRBD1 (6 bases). V was trimmed by 5 bases and J by 9 bases, leaving 14 bases between them. CDR1 and CDR2 (germline): KGHSH, LQKENI. This CDR3 is 14 amino acids long. As DNA, the CDR3 is TGTGCCAGCTCAGAACAGGGCCTTAGTTCACCCCTCCACTTT. Translating gives CASSEQGLSSPLHF.

Many counts were recorded for this clonotype. The gene calls are TRBV2 and TRBJ2-7; D possibly corresponds to TRBD2 (5 bases). This CDR3 is built from 11 residues. Germline-derived CDR1 and CDR2 are SNHLY and FYNNEI. V lost 6 bases, J lost 4 bases, and 7 bases lay in between. The CDR3 is CASRGRYEQYF. The CDR3 DNA reads TGTGCCAGCAGGGGGAGATACGAGCAGTACTTC.

V usage is TRBV6-2 or TRBV6-3 and J usage is TRBJ2-4; D remains unclear. CDR3 length equals 15 residues. The V gene's germline CDR1 is MNHEY and CDR2 SVGEGT. Trimming pared 6 bases from V and 0 bases from J, leaving 12 bases between. The CDR3 bases are TGTGCCAGCAGGCCCTTCAGCCTAGCCAAAAACATTCAGTACTTC. It is translated as CASRPFSLAKNIQYF.

This clonotype was detected ten times or more. This chain uses TRBV20-1 with TRBJ1-6, with a weak D call TRBD1 (6 bases). The CDR3 is 13 amino acids. V gave up 4 bases and J gave up 7 bases, with 11 bases separating them. Germline values: CDR1 DFQATT, CDR2 SNEGSKA (reference sequence). In DNA form, the CDR3 reads TGCAGTGCTATGGGACACGCAAATTCACCCCTCCACTTT. Encoded protein: CSAMGHANSPLHF.

This clonotype turned up a few times. This chain joins TRBV4-1 and TRBJ2-3; the D gene is possibly TRBD1 (7 bases). Germline loops: CDR1 MGHRA, CDR2 YSYEKL. This CDR3 spans 16 amino acids. V shed 0 bases and J shed 4 bases, with 14 bases lying between them. The CDR3 spells CASSQERTGGSDTQYF. CDR3 nucleotides: TGCGCCAGCAGCCAAGAACGGACAGGAGGGTCAGATACGCAGTATTTT.

V and J are TRBV14 and TRBJ2-2, with a tentative D call TRBD1 (6 bases). Deletions cut 4 bases from V and 5 bases from J, with 11 bases between. The CDR3 spans 14 residues. Per germline, CDR1 SGHDN and CDR2 FVKESK. The CDR3 sequence is CASSPLGQTGELFF. CDR3 nucleotides: TGTGCCAGCAGCCCACTAGGACAGACCGGGGAGCTGTTTTTT.